A single sample is the source of the 21 T cell receptor beta chains below, sequenced in a study of regulatory T cells in long-lasting Graves disease (TCRdb year 2021). The time point label corresponds to: persistent/refractory GD, antithyroid drugs over 5 years with positive TRAb. RNA was extracted from PBMCs in TRIzol for both TCR sequencing and RNA sequencing. The method behind the library was multiplex PCR. TCRdb names Illumina HiSeq 4000 as the instrument used. TCR beta libraries were built with iRepertoire HTBI primers and Arm-PCR amplification of CDR3 regions. TCRdb reanalyzed the raw reads on its own, using fastp at Q25 for trimming and MiXCR for clone calling, and kept in-frame beta chains. Every entry covers one CDR3 protein and lists the most common genes and DNA from its rows. The sample has 650,000 to 850,000 distinct CDR3 sequences on record, about 32% of them singletons. The ten biggest clones cover roughly 46% of the sample.

Sequenced material: peripheral blood mononuclear cells (PBMCs), taken when the disease was refractory, from a patient treated with antithyroid drugs. Receptors originate from a female donor with Graves disease.

The chain joins TRBV7-9 to TRBJ2-5; maybe TRBD2 (7 bases). The CDR3 extends over 15 amino acids. Germline V CDR1 and CDR2: SEHNR, FQNEAQ (reference sequence). Trimming left V 7 bases short and J 4 bases short, with 19 bases between. The CDR3 DNA reads TGTGCCAGCACCGAAGGGGGGGGAGCAGGAGAGACCCAGTACTTC. As protein: CASTEGGGAGETQYF. The complete variable domain, with remaining parts taken from reference TRBV7-9 and TRBJ2-5, reads DTGVSQNPRHKITKRGQNVTFRCDPISEHNRLYWYRQTLGQGPEFLTYFQNEAQLEKSRLLSDRFSAERPKGSFSTLEIQRTEQGDSAMYLCASTEGGGAGETQYFGPGTRLLVL.

This clonotype showed up just a few times. The chain has TRBV27 and TRBJ2-5, with TRBD1 matching 8 bases. The length of the CDR3 is 13 residues. Germline V gene lookup returns CDR1 MNHEY and CDR2 SMNVEV (reference sequence). Losses at the gene ends were 6 bases for V and 6 bases for J; bases not matched to a gene: 6. Here the CDR3 reads CASSPRGRKTQYF. The CDR3 region has the DNA TGTGCCAGCAGCCCCAGGGGGCGGAAGACCCAGTACTTC.

This clonotype was observed at least ten times. This sequence joins TRBV12-3 or TRBV12-4 and TRBJ1-6; 9 bases line up with TRBD1. The CDR3 has 18 amino acids. With 1 base clipped from V and 8 bases from J, the junction kept 12 bases outside the gene matches. CDR3: CASSLEVGQGNSHSPLHF. The CDR3 nucleotides read TGTGCCAGCAGTTTAGAGGTGGGACAGGGTAATAGTCATTCACCCCTCCACTTT.

This clonotype appeared many times. The chain joins TRBV28 to TRBJ1-1, with TRBD1 identical over 8 bases. After removal of 3 bases from V and 1 base from J, the junction contained 13 bases not matched to a gene. The CDR3 consists of 18 residues. Germline V lookup: CDR1 MDHEN, CDR2 SYDVKM. The DNA of the CDR3 is TGTGCCAGCAGTTTCTCTACAGGGGGGCACTTTCCGAACACTGAAGCTTTCTTT. It codes for CASSFSTGGHFPNTEAFF.

The chain joins TRBV2 to TRBJ2-2; weak D call: TRBD2 (6 bases). The CDR3 sequence is 15 residues long. V was shortened by 3 bases and J by 6 bases, with 14 bases between the two germline ends. Germline assignment: CDR1 SNHLY and CDR2 FYNNEI. DNA for the CDR3: TGTGCCAGCAGTGAGGGGGACTTCCGCCCCGGGGAGCTGTTTTTT. This sequence encodes CASSEGDFRPGELFF.

This chain links TRBV5-1 with TRBJ1-5; D remains unclear. From germline, CDR1 is SGHRS and CDR2 YFSETQ. V shed 1 base and J shed 0 bases, with 5 bases lying between them. This CDR3 has 14 amino acids. CDR3 in DNA: TGCGCCAGCAGCTTGTTCCCTAGCAATCAGCCCCAGCATTTT. It specifies CASSLFPSNQPQHF.

This clonotype was detected many times. This chain links TRBV28 with TRBJ1-1; D call uncertain. In germline, CDR1 is MDHEN, CDR2 SYDVKM. The CDR3 spans 14 residues. The V end was cut by 1 base, the J end by 1 base, with 7 bases between. The CDR3 is CASSLYGKNTEAFF. CDR3 nucleotide sequence: TGTGCCAGCAGTTTATACGGGAAGAACACTGAAGCTTTCTTT.

This clonotype turned up a few times. The chain uses TRBV6-1 and TRBJ2-7, with 11 bases lining up with TRBD2. The germline gives CDR1 MNHNS, CDR2 SASEGT. CDR3 length equals 14 residues. J gave up 7 bases and V 2 bases, and 4 bases lay outside the gene matches. The DNA for the CDR3 is TGTGCCAGCAGTGAAACTAGCGGGAGCCCGGAGCAGTACTTC. Protein sequence: CASSETSGSPEQYF.

The chain joins TRBV29-1 to TRBJ1-5; a possible D gene is TRBD1 (6 bases). This CDR3 region has 14 residues. Looked up from germline, CDR1 is SQVTM and CDR2 is ANQGSEA. The ends were cut back, 3 bases at V and 1 base at J, with 10 bases in the middle. CDR3 sequence (DNA): TGCAGCGTTGACGGGGGCTCGAGCAATCAGCCCCAGCATTTT. Translating gives CSVDGGSSNQPQHF. Drawing the rest from reference TRBV29-1 and TRBJ1-5, the complete variable domain is SAVISQKPSRDICQRGTSLTIQCQVDSQVTMMFWYRQQPGQSLTLIATANQGSEATYESGFVIDKFPISRPNLTFSTLTVSNMSPEDSSIYLCSVDGGSSNQPQHFGDGTRLSIL.

The chain combines TRBV2 with TRBJ1-5; TRBD1 matches at 7 bases. Trimming at V came to 6 bases and at J to 6 bases, leaving 2 bases not matched to a gene. Germline CDR1 is SNHLY and CDR2 is FYNNEI. The CDR3 sequence is 12 residues long. CDR3: CASRQGFQPQHF. In DNA, the CDR3 is TGTGCCAGCAGACAGGGGTTTCAGCCCCAGCATTTT. Combining the CDR3 with reference TRBV2 and TRBJ1-5 gives the whole variable domain EPEVTQTPSHQVTQMGQEVILRCVPISNHLYFYWYRQILGQKVEFLVSFYNNEISEKSEIFDDQFSVERPDGSNFTLKIRSTKLEDSAMYFCASRQGFQPQHFGDGTRLSIL.

This rearrangement joins TRBV11-2 to TRBJ2-6; D is unresolved. This CDR3 spans 16 amino acids. The germline gives CDR1 SGHAT, CDR2 FQNNGV. The ends were cut back, 1 base at V and 2 bases at J, with 9 bases in the middle. CDR3 nucleotide sequence: TGTGCCAGCAGCTTAGTTGGGGTGCCTGGGGCCAACGTCCTGACTTTC. This codes for CASSLVGVPGANVLTF.

The chain combines TRBV9 with TRBJ1-4; TRBD1 matches 11 bases. Unmatched junction bases numbered 7, after V lost 3 bases and J lost 0 bases. CDR3 length equals 18 residues. The germline V gene has CDR1 SGDLS and CDR2 YYNGEE. CDR3 DNA: TGTGCCAGCAGCGCCGGGACAGGGGGACAAACAACTAATGAAAAACTGTTTTTT. Translation gives CASSAGTGGQTTNEKLFF.

On this clonotype itself: The CDR3 does not end in the conserved phenylalanine or tryptophan, so this is likely a read error. The gene calls are TRBV5-5 and TRBJ1-1, with D hard to call. This CDR3 is built from 16 residues. CDR1 is SGHKS and CDR2 is YYEKEE in the germline V gene (reference sequence). The V end was cut by 4 bases, the J end by 6 bases, with 22 bases between. The CDR3 reads CASSPELARNHAEAFL. CDR3 nucleotides: TGTGCCAGCAGCCCCGAACTGGCCCGCAACCACGCTGAAGCTTTCCTT.

This clonotype was seen a handful of times. This chain joins TRBV7-3 and TRBJ1-1; no clear D. The CDR3 extends over 13 amino acids. The germline V gene has CDR1 SGHTA and CDR2 FQGTGA. With 3 bases removed from V and 4 bases from J, the gap between germline ends came to 9 bases. CDR3 region: CASSLAISTEAFF. CDR3 coding DNA: TGTGCCAGCAGCTTGGCGATTAGCACTGAAGCTTTCTTT.

The genes are TRBV20-1 and TRBJ1-1; a possible D gene is TRBD1 (6 bases). V dropped 3 bases and J dropped 3 bases, with 8 bases sitting between them. CDR3 length equals 12 residues. Germline V CDR1 and CDR2: DFQATT, SNEGSKA (reference sequence). The CDR3 reads CSASGGDTEAFF. CDR3 bases: TGCAGTGCTAGCGGGGGCGACACTGAAGCTTTCTTT.

There are a few counts of this clonotype. The V call is TRBV12-3 or TRBV12-4, the J call TRBJ2-5; D gene ambiguous. This CDR3 comprises 12 residues. V shed 2 bases and J shed 5 bases, with 6 bases lying between them. This chain's CDR3 is CASSLTWETQYF. The DNA of the CDR3 is TGTGCCAGCAGTTTAACTTGGGAGACCCAGTACTTC.

The sample holds a few counts of this clonotype. The J gene is TRBJ2-7, the V gene TRBV11-2; tentatively, D is TRBD1 (6 bases). Trimming pared 4 bases from V and 3 bases from J, leaving 16 bases between. Germline V gives CDR1 SGHAT, CDR2 FQNNGV. This CDR3 has 15 amino acids. The CDR3 spells CASSSIRGRDYEQYF. In DNA, the CDR3 is TGTGCCAGCAGCTCAATCAGGGGCAGGGACTACGAGCAGTACTTC.

The J gene is TRBJ1-1, the V gene TRBV7-9; possible D gene TRBD1, 5 bases. Trimming pared 6 bases from V and 6 bases from J, leaving 17 bases between. The CDR3 extends over 14 amino acids. From germline, CDR1 is SEHNR and CDR2 FQNEAQ (reference sequence). CDR3 sequence: CASSSPAGRSEAFF. CDR3 DNA sequence: TGTGCCAGCAGTTCACCGGCAGGGAGGTCTGAAGCTTTCTTT.

The chain recombines TRBV29-1 with TRBJ2-2; 9 nucleotides match TRBD2. The length of the CDR3 is 15 residues. Per germline, CDR1 SQVTM and CDR2 ANQGSEA. The V gene end was trimmed by 7 bases and the J gene end by 6 bases; junction bases not matched to a gene: 12. In DNA, the CDR3 is TGCAGCGGGGAGGTTGCGGGAGGGCCGTCCGGGGAGCTGTTTTTT. Translation: CSGEVAGGPSGELFF.

The chain joins TRBV5-6 to TRBJ2-7, with 7 positions matching TRBD2. The CDR3 spans 13 residues. In germline, CDR1 is SGHDT, CDR2 YYEEEE. V lost 7 bases, J lost 0 bases, and 4 bases stayed unmatched. The CDR3 reads CASLAAPSYEQYF. The CDR3 bases are TGTGCCAGCCTAGCGGCTCCCTCCTACGAGCAGTACTTC.

This clonotype was detected a few times. The V call is TRBV13, the J call TRBJ1-2; D call uncertain. Germline V lookup: CDR1 PRHDT, CDR2 FYEKMQ (reference sequence). The V gene lost 4 bases and the J gene lost 6 bases, with 12 bases spanning the gap. The CDR3 has 13 amino acids. This chain's CDR3 is CASSSSTVHGYTF. CDR3 coding DNA: TGTGCCAGCAGCTCCTCCACCGTCCATGGCTACACCTTC.